Each of the 21 T cell receptor beta chains below was sequenced from the same sample in a study of T cell repertoires in cytomegalovirus infection (dated by TCRdb to about 2019). The antigens of these receptors remain unknown. The treatment or condition label of this sample denotes: in vitro stimulation with specific CMV peptide epitopes to enrich CMV-specific T cells. The listed sequencing device is Illumina HiSeq 1500. The public reads were reprocessed in TCRdb via fastp at Q25 and MiXCR, keeping in-frame beta chains. For every CDR3 protein sequence, its rows merge into one entry that carries the most common genes and DNA. The sample has 450,000 to 550,000 distinct CDR3 sequences on record, approximately 46% of them singletons. Around 45% of the sample is held by the ten biggest clonotypes. The sample consisted of cultured PBMCs, taken from culture after CMV antigen stimulation. These receptors were collected from a human donor in good health (CMV status not recorded). Some clones in this sample may be carry-over from other donors' samples.

Here the CDR3 reads CASSLDGQGRQPQHF. The CDR3 nucleotides read TGTGCCAGCAGCTTAGATGGGCAGGGTCGGCAGCCCCAGCATTTT. The V gene is TRBV7-2, the J gene TRBJ1-5, with D maybe TRBD1 (5 bases). Trimming left V 1 base short and J 7 bases short, with 14 bases between. This CDR3 region has 15 residues. Per the germline V gene, CDR1 is SGHTA and CDR2 is FQGNSA. The full variable domain, with the rest looked up from reference TRBV7-2 and TRBJ1-5, is GAGVSQSPSNKVTEKGKDVELRCDPISGHTALYWYRQSLGQGLEFLIYFQGNSAPDKSGLPSDRFSAERTGGSVSTLTIQRTQQEDSAVYLCASSLDGQGRQPQHFGDGTRLSIL.

In this sample, this clonotype turned up a few times. The chain links TRBV7-2 to TRBJ2-1; D gene ambiguous. This CDR3 has 12 amino acids. Germline CDR1 is SGHTA and CDR2 is FQGNSA. V was shortened by 5 bases and J by 9 bases, with 11 bases between the two germline ends. The CDR3 sequence is CASSHPGGEQFF. In DNA form, the CDR3 reads TGTGCCAGCAGCCATCCGGGCGGTGAGCAGTTCTTC. The whole variable domain, filled in from reference TRBV7-2 and TRBJ2-1, reads GAGVSQSPSNKVTEKGKDVELRCDPISGHTALYWYRQSLGQGLEFLIYFQGNSAPDKSGLPSDRFSAERTGGSVSTLTIQRTQQEDSAVYLCASSHPGGEQFFGPGTRLTVL.

In this sample, this clonotype turned up a few times. The chain joins TRBV7-7 to TRBJ2-3; 13 positions match TRBD2. This CDR3 region has 16 residues. The trim removed 5 bases at V and 2 bases at J, leaving 4 bases unmatched. CDR1 and CDR2 (germline): SSHAT, FNYEAQ (reference sequence). In DNA form, the CDR3 reads TGTGCCAGCAGCCGAGGACTAGCGGGGGACACAGATACGCAGTATTTT. Translating gives CASSRGLAGDTDTQYF.

The chain has TRBV28 and TRBJ2-7; 7 nucleotides match TRBD2. This CDR3 is built from 14 residues. From germline, CDR1 is MDHEN and CDR2 SYDVKM. V dropped 2 bases and J dropped 6; count of bases not matched to a gene: 7. Written as DNA, the CDR3 is TGTGCCAGCAGTTTACGACTACGGGAGGCCGAGCAGTACTTC. This encodes CASSLRLREAEQYF.

The chain combines TRBV7-9 with TRBJ1-2, with 12 bases identical to TRBD1. The germline CDR1 and CDR2 sequences are SEHNR and FQNEAQ (reference sequence). The CDR3 spans 13 residues. The V gene end was trimmed by 6 bases and the J gene end by 7 bases; junction bases not matched to a gene: 3. The CDR3 DNA follows: TGTGCCAGCAGGGGACAGGGGGCTAGTGGCTACACCTTC. It translates to CASRGQGASGYTF.

This chain connects TRBV5-6 to TRBJ1-4; 7 nucleotides match TRBD1. Per germline, CDR1 SGHDT and CDR2 YYEEEE. V was clipped by 2 bases and J by 6 bases; unmatched bases: 7. The CDR3 sequence is 15 residues long. The chain's CDR3 is CASSLLTGPYEKLFF. The CDR3 coding sequence is TGTGCCAGCAGCTTATTGACAGGGCCTTATGAAAAACTGTTTTTT.

Comment on this clonotype: A single base separates this from a much larger clone, so it may be a read error. The chain links TRBV7-2 to TRBJ2-5; the D gene is possibly TRBD1 (5 bases). Per germline, CDR1 SGHTA and CDR2 FQGNSA. The CDR3 contains 13 residues. The DNA for the CDR3 is TGTGCCAGCCGCTTTAACAGGCAAGAGACCCAGTACTTC. Translation gives CASRFNRQETQYF.

Remarks on this clonotype: Sequence at one end of the junction differs from germline and may be a read error. The chain has TRBV6-5 and TRBJ2-2, with D tentatively TRBD1 (5 bases). This CDR3 region has 13 residues. Germline lookup yields CDR1 MNHEY and CDR2 SVGAGI. This CDR3 is CASSYVDTGELFF. CDR3 coding DNA: TGTGCCAGCAGTTACGTGGACACGGGGGAGCTGTTTTTT.

With respect to this clonotype: A much larger clone lies a single base off, so this may be a read error. The chain uses TRBV7-2 and TRBJ2-3; D unresolved. The CDR3 sequence is 12 residues long. Germline assignment: CDR1 SGHTA and CDR2 FQGNSA. The CDR3 spells CASSFSKDTQYF. CDR3 sequence (DNA): TGTGCCAGCAGCTTTAGCAAAGATACGCAGTATTTT. The complete variable domain, with remaining parts taken from reference TRBV7-2 and TRBJ2-3, reads GAGVSQSPSNKVTEKGKDVELRCDPISGHTALYWYRQSLGQGLEFLIYFQGNSAPDKSGLPSDRFSAERTGGSVSTLTIQRTQQEDSAVYLCASSFSKDTQYFGPGTRLTVL.

This clonotype showed up just a few times. This chain connects TRBV6-1 to TRBJ1-4, with 7 bases lining up with TRBD1. The trim removed 4 bases at V and 0 bases at J, leaving 5 bases unmatched. Per the germline V gene, CDR1 is MNHNS and CDR2 is SASEGT. The CDR3 is 16 amino acids. The CDR3 DNA reads as TGTGCCAGCAGTGGACAGGGAAGAACAACTAATGAAAAACTGTTTTTT. Its translation is CASSGQGRTTNEKLFF.

The chain joins TRBV7-2 to TRBJ2-5; D perhaps matches TRBD1 (6 bases). Germline values: CDR1 SGHTA, CDR2 FQGNSA. The CDR3 is made up of 14 amino acids. V lost 5 bases and J 7 bases, leaving 17 bases between the germline ends. The CDR3 loop is CASSQLQGSGTQYF. In nucleotides, the CDR3 is TGTGCCAGCAGCCAACTCCAGGGGTCAGGGACCCAGTACTTC.

This chain links TRBV25-1 with TRBJ2-1; 7 bases are a match to TRBD1. The CDR3 loop spans 13 amino acids. J gave up 6 bases and V 5 bases, and 4 bases lay outside the gene matches. Per germline, CDR1 MGHDK and CDR2 SYGVNS. CDR3 protein: CASSLQGFNEQFF. Written as DNA, the CDR3 is TGTGCCAGCAGTCTACAGGGGTTCAATGAGCAGTTCTTC.

The V gene is TRBV15, the J gene TRBJ2-7, with 16 nucleotides matching TRBD2. The CDR3 has 22 amino acids. Germline assignment: CDR1 LNHNV and CDR2 YYDKDF (reference sequence). With 2 bases clipped from V and 2 bases from J, the junction kept 18 bases outside the gene matches. Here the CDR3 DNA reads TGTGCCACCAGCAGACCACCCGGGGGGCCGGGACTAGCGGGGGGGCGAACCTACGAGCAGTACTTC. This encodes CATSRPPGGPGLAGGRTYEQYF.

V and J are TRBV12-3 or TRBV12-4 and TRBJ2-5, with 11 bases fitting TRBD2. There are 14 residues in the CDR3. J was trimmed by 3 bases and V by 6 bases; bases with no gene match: 3. The CDR3 DNA sequence: TGTGCCAGCAGCTTTAGCGGGGGGGAAGAGACCCAGTACTTC. Amino acid sequence: CASSFSGGEETQYF.

The V call is TRBV19, the J call TRBJ1-3; D not resolved. This CDR3 has 16 residues. V shed 0 bases and J shed 0 bases, with 9 bases lying between them. CDR1 LNHDA and CDR2 SQIVND come from the germline V gene (reference sequence). CDR3 nucleotide sequence: TGTGCCAGTAGTATAGATCTTTCGGGCTCTGGAAACACCATATATTTT. Protein sequence: CASSIDLSGSGNTIYF.

The chain couples TRBV4-1 to TRBJ2-3; TRBD2 matches 12 bases. The CDR3 has 14 residues. J was trimmed by 8 bases and V by 4 bases; bases with no gene match: 4. In germline, CDR1 is MGHRA, CDR2 YSYEKL. CDR3 region: CASSLGLAGSTQYF. In DNA, the CDR3 is TGCGCCAGCAGCCTAGGACTAGCGGGAAGTACGCAGTATTTT.

This chain connects TRBV2 to TRBJ2-1, with 10 bases identical to TRBD2. Germline V CDR1 and CDR2: SNHLY, FYNNEI. The CDR3 covers 16 residues. V trimming: 4 bases; J trimming: 9 bases; junction bases outside the gene matches: 12. CDR3 residues: CASSVGPGLAFGEQFF. CDR3 in DNA: TGTGCCAGCAGTGTAGGTCCGGGACTAGCGTTCGGTGAGCAGTTCTTC. The entire variable domain, with the rest obtained from reference TRBV2 and TRBJ2-1, is as follows: EPEVTQTPSHQVTQMGQEVILRCVPISNHLYFYWYRQILGQKVEFLVSFYNNEISEKSEIFDDQFSVERPDGSNFTLKIRSTKLEDSAMYFCASSVGPGLAFGEQFFGPGTRLTVL.

The chain recombines TRBV7-2 with TRBJ2-2; TRBD1 might be the D (6 bases). Germline V gives CDR1 SGHTA, CDR2 FQGNSA. The CDR3 extends over 14 amino acids. The V end lost 3 bases, the J end lost 6 bases, and 11 bases lay between the germline ends. The CDR3: CASSFTGLAGELFF. CDR3 DNA: TGTGCCAGCAGCTTTACAGGGTTGGCCGGGGAGCTGTTTTTT. Complete variable domain (other parts from reference TRBV7-2 and TRBJ2-2): GAGVSQSPSNKVTEKGKDVELRCDPISGHTALYWYRQSLGQGLEFLIYFQGNSAPDKSGLPSDRFSAERTGGSVSTLTIQRTQQEDSAVYLCASSFTGLAGELFFGEGSRLTVL.

The gene calls are TRBV20-1 and TRBJ1-1; D perhaps matches TRBD1 (5 bases). The ends were cut back, 7 bases at V and 1 base at J, with 19 bases in the middle. This CDR3 contains 15 residues. Germline V lookup: CDR1 DFQATT, CDR2 SNEGSKA (reference sequence). The CDR3 here is CSVRGPGPRNTEAFF. The DNA of the CDR3 is TGCAGTGTGAGGGGTCCAGGCCCAAGGAACACTGAAGCTTTCTTT.

The chain has TRBV12-3 or TRBV12-4 and TRBJ2-3, with D perhaps TRBD2 (6 bases). V was clipped by 6 bases and J by 2 bases, with 21 bases between them. This CDR3 region has 17 residues. The CDR3, as DNA: TGTGCCAGCAGCCCGAGAACCTGGCGGGAACTCACAGATACGCAGTATTTT. It encodes CASSPRTWRELTDTQYF.

This clonotype was seen repeatedly, ten times or more. The V call is TRBV7-2, the J call TRBJ2-1; D not resolved. CDR1 and CDR2 from the germline V gene are SGHTA and FQGNSA. This CDR3 spans 14 amino acids. V was clipped by 8 bases and J by 0 bases, with 11 bases between them. The CDR3 spells CASGSWGSYNEQFF. CDR3 sequence (DNA): TGTGCCAGCGGCTCCTGGGGCTCCTACAATGAGCAGTTCTTC.